This T cell receptor (beta chain) was documented in a study of blood T cells in healthy people across ages. This clonotype was observed a handful of times. The ends were cut back, 5 bases at V and 2 bases at J, with 10 bases in the middle. The V gene's germline CDR1 is DFQATT and CDR2 SNEGSKA (reference sequence). The length of the CDR3 is 13 residues. Together with a sample-barcoded 5' primer, a J-beta primer mix was included in a second PCR lasting about 6 to 12 cycles. Via MiXCR, TCRdb re-called the 5' RACE reads, giving one row per CDR3 protein. The table shows over a million distinct CDR3 sequences, with under 30% occurring only once. These data were also reused for a study on T cells of mothers and their children. That work states: Samples were provided by three healthy Caucasian mothers and their six children.

V gene TRBV20-1 combines with J gene TRBJ1-3; no clear D. The TCR originated in a girl aged 2 to 9 in good health. The material sequenced was blood. The CDR3 sequence: CSALGPTGNTIYF. For the CDR3, the DNA is TGCAGTGCTTTGGGTCCGACTGGAAACACCATATATTTT.